The 13 T cell receptor beta chains below come from one sample, sequenced in a study of blood T cells in healthy people across ages. Next came a second PCR, run for about 6 to 12 cycles, which used a sample-barcoded 5' primer along with a J-beta primer mix. MiXCR, run by TCRdb on the 5' RACE reads, gives a single entry per CDR3 protein. The repertoire includes fewer than 1 million distinct CDR3 sequences, 40% to 50% of them detected once, and roughly a fifth sits in the top ten. The sample taken for sequencing was blood. The origin of the receptors is a man in his sixties in good health.

In DNA, the CDR3 is TGCGCCAGCAGCCAAGATAGGGCGGTTGCGAACACCGGGGAGCTGTTTTTT. Translation: CASSQDRAVANTGELFF. V usage is TRBV4-3 and J usage is TRBJ2-2; D unclear. The V gene's germline CDR1 is LGHNA and CDR2 YSLEER. Between the trimmed V and J ends, which lost 0 bases and 0 bases, there was a span of 11 bases. The CDR3 spans 17 residues.

The chain employs TRBV20-1 and TRBJ2-3; possible D gene TRBD2, 5 bases. The CDR3 loop spans 15 amino acids. Germline V gene lookup returns CDR1 DFQATT and CDR2 SNEGSKA (reference sequence). Trimming took off 3 bases at V and 1 base at J, with 14 bases between the two ends. CDR3 in DNA: TGCAGTGCTAGTTTGGGTGAAGCGGGCACAGATACGCAGTATTTT. Amino acids: CSASLGEAGTDTQYF.

At least ten counts were recorded for this clonotype. This chain links TRBV7-2 with TRBJ2-1; D unclear. Germline V gene data show CDR1 as SGHTA and CDR2 as FQGNSA. The CDR3 consists of 12 residues. V was pared by 5 bases and J by 6 bases, with 8 bases between. Here the CDR3 reads CASSRVGNEQFF. CDR3 in DNA: TGTGCCAGCAGCCGTGTGGGCAATGAGCAGTTCTTC.

There are a few counts of this clonotype. CDR3 in DNA: TGTGCCAGCAGCGCCAAATGCGTGAGCTCCTACAATGAGCAGTTCTTC. Its protein product is CASSAKCVSSYNEQFF. J is TRBJ2-1 and V is TRBV21-1. TRBV21-1 is a pseudogene segment. The CDR3 runs 16 residues.

The sample holds a few counts of this clonotype. This chain joins TRBV29-1 and TRBJ2-2; maybe TRBD2 (7 bases). CDR1 and CDR2 from the germline V gene are SQVTM and ANQGSEA. V was clipped by 4 bases and J by 0 bases, with 9 bases between them. CDR3 length equals 14 residues. The CDR3 loop reads CSVAGGANTGELFF. CDR3 bases: TGCAGCGTTGCGGGGGGCGCGAACACCGGGGAGCTGTTTTTT.

The chain couples TRBV29-1 to TRBJ1-1, with D perhaps matching TRBD1 (6 bases). Germline CDR1 and CDR2: SQVTM and ANQGSEA. The V end lost 4 bases, the J end lost 5 bases, and 17 bases lay between the germline ends. The CDR3 contains 14 residues. The CDR3 loop reads CSVADGGGGTEAFF. The DNA of the CDR3 is TGCAGCGTTGCCGACGGGGGCGGTGGAACTGAAGCTTTCTTT.

This chain links TRBV6-5 with TRBJ2-1, with 9 bases identical to TRBD2. The DNA matches TRBJ2-7 better at its end, which makes the J call doubtful. The germline gives CDR1 MNHEY, CDR2 SVGAGI. The CDR3 sequence is 16 residues long. CDR3 protein: CASSAGGSSSYNEQYF. DNA for the CDR3: TGTGCCAGCAGCGCGGGGGGGTCAAGCTCCTACAATGAGCAGTACTTC.

This clonotype occurred once. The chain employs TRBV20-1 and TRBJ2-7, with D perhaps matching TRBD2 (6 bases). Per the germline V gene, CDR1 is DFQATT and CDR2 is SNEGSKA (reference sequence). The CDR3 covers 14 residues. The V end lost 0 bases, the J end lost 2 bases, and 11 bases lay between the germline ends. Here the CDR3 reads CSARDGTGTYEQYF. CDR3 coding DNA: TGCAGTGCTAGAGACGGGACTGGAACCTACGAGCAGTACTTC.

Remarks on this clonotype: An end of the junction differs from the germline gene, which may be a read error. V gene TRBV10-2 combines with J gene TRBJ2-7, with unresolved D. This CDR3 comprises 12 residues. In germline, CDR1 is WSHSY, CDR2 SAAADI. In nucleotides, the CDR3 is TGCGCCAGCAATTCAGTCTCCAACGAGCAGTACTTC. It specifies CASNSVSNEQYF.

This rearrangement joins TRBV12-3 or TRBV12-4 to TRBJ1-6, with D perhaps TRBD1 (6 bases). Between the trimmed V and J ends, which lost 3 bases and 5 bases, there was a span of 11 bases. The CDR3 consists of 15 residues. The CDR3: CASSFSGGNNSPLHF. The CDR3 region has the DNA TGTGCCAGCAGTTTTTCGGGGGGCAATAATTCACCCCTCCACTTT.

This clonotype was counted between two and nine times. The rearrangement links TRBV7-2 to TRBJ2-3, with D perhaps TRBD1 (6 bases). CDR3 length equals 15 residues. Germline V CDR1 and CDR2: SGHTA, FQGNSA. Trimming shortened V by 7 bases and J by 2 bases, and 16 bases separated the two germline ends. The CDR3 region is CASTLPWGPTDTQYF. The CDR3 DNA follows: TGTGCCAGCACCCTTCCTTGGGGGCCCACAGATACGCAGTATTTT.

This clonotype occurred a few times. The V gene is TRBV5-1, the J gene TRBJ1-2; the match to TRBD1 covers 7 bases. Looked up from germline, CDR1 is SGHRS and CDR2 is YFSETQ. CDR3 length: 13 amino acids. Germline trimming cut 4 bases from V and 4 bases from J; bases unmatched to any gene: 4. The CDR3 nucleotides are TGCGCCAGCAGCCGGGACAGAAGCTATGGCTACACCTTC. This encodes CASSRDRSYGYTF.

The rearrangement joins TRBV7-2 to TRBJ2-1; 10 positions agree with TRBD2. With V trimmed by 4 bases and J by 7 bases, 22 bases remained unmatched. CDR1 and CDR2 from the germline V gene are SGHTA and FQGNSA. CDR3 size: 20 residues. In DNA form, the CDR3 reads TGTGCCAGCAGCTCTACCTTAGGGACAGGAAGCGGGGGGGCCGGGAATGAGCAGTTCTTC. Translated, it gives CASSSTLGTGSGGAGNEQFF.